This T cell receptor (beta chain) was identified during a study of blood T cell repertoires in COVID-19 (dated by TCRdb to about 2020). With regard to the full study: Samples from collaborators originated in the United States, Italy and Spain and spanned both the acute and convalescent phases of COVID-19. Where available, HLA class I and class II types were obtained from metadata supplied by the sample provider rather than from assay-based typing. A freely available public database, intended as a resource for researchers studying the immune response to SARS-CoV-2, is where the repertoires were released. The material from the prospective study consisted of cDNA or gDNA derived from T cells, B-cell-depleted T cells, or PBMCs. Sample metadata almost always included a de-identified subject ID, COVID-19 status, age in years and sex. The dataset comprised deeply sampled blood TCRbeta repertoires from subjects exposed to, actively infected with, or recovered from COVID-19. Samples came from the ongoing ImmuneRACE study (first 160 participants) plus 1,254 subjects from 6 global collaborators. The paper's findings and limits, for the study overall: The amount of clinical and demographic metadata varied by source and participant and was provided uncurated.

TCRbeta CDR3 regions were amplified from genomic DNA by means of the immunoSEQ Assay, a bias-controlled multiplex PCR. The authors' analysis ran thus. Nucleated cell counts per sample were estimated from amplification of reference gene primers within the assay. To quantify the absolute abundance of each unique TCRbeta CDR3 rearrangement, sequence reads were collapsed and filtered. For each sample, productive Simpson clonality was calculated by taking the square root of Simpson's diversity index across productive rearrangements. TCRdb retrieved this table from immuneACCESS and kept in-frame rearrangements only. Not all clones are present; in checked studies, unresolved V genes account for under half, and no reason is known for the remainder. V and J calls and clone size come straight from that table; D and trimming were deduced from the DNA. The sample includes some 40,000 clones, with approximately 91% observed a single time. The ten most abundant clones make up roughly 30% of the sample.

Collaborating institutions collected whole blood in K2EDTA tubes following their own protocols. For TCRbeta analysis, collaborators shipped samples as frozen whole blood, isolated PBMCs, or DNA extracted from either of those sample types. With regard to this clone: The target of this receptor is not known. No base quality information exists; no much larger clone differs at one position.

CDR3 length: 16 amino acids, cysteine to phenylalanine. The sequence is cut down to CDR3 DNA, 48 bases in frame from base 1. From a lookup of the germline V gene, CDR1 and CDR2 are SQVTM and ANQGSEA. V lost 4 bases and J lost 1 base, and the count of bases not matched to a germline gene is 5. The clonotype originates from a man aged 65-85 years with active COVID-19. The sequence links TRBV29-1 to TRBJ2-6; 9 bases in between match TRBD1. Sequencing used peripheral blood. The CDR3 here reads CSVGEQGASGANVLTF. The sequence in DNA is TGCAGCGTTGGTGAACAGGGGGCGTCTGGGGCCAACGTCCTGACTTTC.